This T cell receptor (beta chain) was sequenced during a study of cytomegalovirus exposure and HLA in healthy donors. Study summary: The approximately 110 validation repertoires were reported in a later analysis to have been generated on the same platform as the roughly 630 first-cohort repertoires.

Here immunoSEQ multiplex PCR was the method, and the copy in TCRdb shows in-frame clones only, minus some. The table lists 300,000 to 400,000 clones, 70% to 90% of them singletons. The CDR3 runs 14 residues. Trimming removed 6 bases from V and 2 bases from J, with 14 bases in between. Germline V gene data show CDR1 as MNHEY and CDR2 as SMNVEV (reference sequence). This clone was counted a few times. This chain uses TRBV27 with TRBJ2-7, with D possibly TRBD1 on 6 matching bases. The sequenced material came from PBMCs. This sequence originates from a woman aged 18 to 35 in good health and CMV-seronegative. This CDR3 reads CASRPTGTTYEQYF. The CDR3 nucleotides are TGTGCCAGCAGGCCAACCGGGACAACCTACGAGCAGTACTTC.